This TCR beta chain is drawn from a study of metastatic and nonmetastatic thyroid tumors. The table lists this clone with many counts. Per germline, CDR1 LNHDA and CDR2 SQIVND (reference sequence). The CDR3 runs to 13 residues. Trimming shortened V by 5 bases and J by 7 bases, and 12 bases separated the two germline ends. With MiXCR, TCRdb called clones anew from the PCR reads. This sample yields under 55,000 clones, of which under 20% are seen a single time; about 3% belongs to the top ten. Among the patients, none had received any treatment before thyroid surgery. The specimen sequenced was blood. This sequence joins TRBV19 and TRBJ1-5, with D tentatively TRBD1 (6 bases). The receptor's source is a female donor with papillary thyroid cancer or a benign thyroid nodule (not recorded which). Some clones in this sample may be carry-over from other donors' samples. CDR3 region: CASSGRGWQPQHF. The CDR3 DNA sequence: TGTGCCAGTAGTGGCAGGGGTTGGCAGCCCCAGCATTTT.